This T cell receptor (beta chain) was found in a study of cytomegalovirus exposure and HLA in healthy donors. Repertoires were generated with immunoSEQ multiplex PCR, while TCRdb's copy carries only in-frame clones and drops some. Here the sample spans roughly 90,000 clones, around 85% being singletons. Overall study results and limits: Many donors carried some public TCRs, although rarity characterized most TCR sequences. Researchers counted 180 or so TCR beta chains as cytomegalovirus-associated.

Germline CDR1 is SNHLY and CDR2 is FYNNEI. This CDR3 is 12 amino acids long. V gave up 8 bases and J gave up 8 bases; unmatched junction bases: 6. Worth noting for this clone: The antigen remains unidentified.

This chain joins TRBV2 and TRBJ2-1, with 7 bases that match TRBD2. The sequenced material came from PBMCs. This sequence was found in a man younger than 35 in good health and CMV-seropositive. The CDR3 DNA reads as TGTGCCAGCGGTGGGAGGGCCGATGAGCAGTTCTTC. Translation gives CASGGRADEQFF.